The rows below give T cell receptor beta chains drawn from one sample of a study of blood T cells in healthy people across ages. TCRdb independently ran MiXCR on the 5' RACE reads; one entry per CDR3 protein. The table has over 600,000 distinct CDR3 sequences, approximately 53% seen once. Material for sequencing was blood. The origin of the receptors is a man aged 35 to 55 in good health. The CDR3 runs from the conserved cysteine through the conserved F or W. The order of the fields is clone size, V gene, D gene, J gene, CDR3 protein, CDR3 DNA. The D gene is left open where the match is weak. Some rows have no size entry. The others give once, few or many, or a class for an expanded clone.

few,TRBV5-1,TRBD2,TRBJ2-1,CASSSGLAGPREQFF,TGCGCCAGCAGCTCAGGACTAGCGGGCCCTAGGGAGCAGTTCTTC
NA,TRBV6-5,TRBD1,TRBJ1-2,CASRLTGGGYTF,TGTGCCAGCAGACTTACAGGGGGGGGCTACACCTTC
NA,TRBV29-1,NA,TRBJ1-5,CSVQIWGQPQHF,TGCAGCGTCCAAATCTGGGGTCAGCCCCAGCATTTT
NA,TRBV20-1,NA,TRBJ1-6,CSARGATRPLHF,TGCAGTGCTAGAGGGGCAACGCGGCCCCTCCACTTT
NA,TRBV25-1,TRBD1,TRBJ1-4,CASSGDSDNEKLFF,TGTGCCAGCAGTGGGGACAGCGATAATGAAAAACTGTTTTTT
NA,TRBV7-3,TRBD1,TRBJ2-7,CASSSGDRLITYEQYF,TGTGCCAGCAGCTCAGGGGACAGGTTGATTACCTACGAGCAGTACTTC
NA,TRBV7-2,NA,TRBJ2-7,CASSLAVYRYEQYF,TGTGCCAGCAGCTTAGCTGTTTACCGCTACGAGCAGTACTTC
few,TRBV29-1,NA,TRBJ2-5,CSVVTGEETQYF,TGCAGCGTTGTGACGGGAGAAGAGACCCAGTACTTC
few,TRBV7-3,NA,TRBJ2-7,CASSPSPNEGYEQYF,TGTGCCAGCAGCCCCTCTCCAAACGAGGGGTACGAGCAGTACTTC
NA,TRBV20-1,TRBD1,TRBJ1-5,CSARARDRGTAGNQPQHF,TGCAGTGCTAGAGCCCGGGACAGGGGTACCGCTGGTAATCAGCCCCAGCATTTT
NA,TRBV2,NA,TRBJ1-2,CASSPVSGHGYTF,TGTGCCAGCAGCCCTGTGTCCGGCCATGGCTACACCTTC
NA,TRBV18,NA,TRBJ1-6,CASSRDGVNSPLHF,TGTGCCAGCTCACGGGACGGGGTTAATTCACCCCTCCACTTT
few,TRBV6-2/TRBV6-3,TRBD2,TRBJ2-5,CASSALAGGQETQYF,TGTGCCAGCAGTGCTCTAGCGGGGGGGCAAGAGACCCAGTACTTC
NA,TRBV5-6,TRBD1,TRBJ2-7,CASRRSGTGVLYEQYF,TGTGCCAGCAGACGCTCGGGGACAGGGGTCCTCTACGAGCAGTACTTC
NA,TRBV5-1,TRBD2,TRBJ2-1,CASSLFSGGDNEQFF,TGCGCCAGCAGCTTATTTAGCGGGGGTGACAATGAGCAGTTCTTC
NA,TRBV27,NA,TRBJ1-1,CASSPGGWQMNTGAFF,TGTGCCAGCAGCCCCGGTGGGTGGCAGATGAACACTGGAGCTTTCTTT
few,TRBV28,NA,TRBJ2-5,CASSQDGGWETQYF,TGTGCCAGCAGTCAAGATGGGGGCTGGGAGACCCAGTACTTC
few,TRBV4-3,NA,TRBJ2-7,CASSQDTGEEYEQYF,TGCGCCAGCAGCCAAGATACGGGGGAGGAATACGAGCAGTACTTC
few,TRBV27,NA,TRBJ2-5,CASSSTQGLETQYF,TGTGCCAGCAGTTCCACACAGGGTTTGGAGACCCAGTACTTC
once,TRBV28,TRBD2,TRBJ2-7,CASLGVTSGNNEQYF,TGTGCCAGCCTCGGCGTAACTAGCGGTAACAATGAGCAGTACTTC
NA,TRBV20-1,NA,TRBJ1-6,CSARTRDFNSPLHF,TGCAGTGCTAGGACCAGAGACTTTAATTCACCCCTCCACTTT
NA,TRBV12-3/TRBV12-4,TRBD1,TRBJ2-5,CASSRDRRQETQYF,TGTGCCAGCAGTAGGGACAGGCGACAAGAGACCCAGTACTTC
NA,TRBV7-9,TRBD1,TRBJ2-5,CASSYRDRGRWGLQETQYF,TGTGCCAGCAGCTACCGGGACAGGGGCAGGTGGGGACTCCAAGAGACCCAGTACTTC
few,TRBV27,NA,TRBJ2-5,CASSFLDQETQYF,TGTGCCAGCAGTTTTTTAGACCAAGAGACCCAGTACTTC
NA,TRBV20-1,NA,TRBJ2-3,CSANRDGEHTQYF,TGCAGTGCTAATCGGGACGGGGAGCATACGCAGTATTTT
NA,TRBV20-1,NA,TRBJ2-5,CSARKTETQETQYF,TGCAGTGCTAGAAAGACCGAGACCCAAGAGACCCAGTACTTC
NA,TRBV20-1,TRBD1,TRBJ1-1,CSARGQLNTEAFF,TGCAGTGCTAGGGGACAGCTGAACACTGAAGCTTTCTTT
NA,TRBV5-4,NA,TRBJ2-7,CASSLGLSNNEQYF,TGTGCCAGCAGCCTGGGACTGTCAAACAACGAGCAGTACTTC
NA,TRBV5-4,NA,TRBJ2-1,CASSLGQGYYNEQFF,TGTGCCAGCAGCTTGGGGCAGGGGTACTACAATGAGCAGTTCTTC
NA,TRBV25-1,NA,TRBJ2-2,CASRAGNTGELFF,TGTGCCAGCAGGGCGGGGAACACCGGGGAGCTGTTTTTT
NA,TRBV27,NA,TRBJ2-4,CASSTGAKNIQYF,TGTGCCAGCTCGACGGGGGCCAAAAACATTCAGTACTTC
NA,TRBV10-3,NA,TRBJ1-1,CAISESAGADTEAFF,TGTGCCATCAGTGAGTCCGCAGGGGCCGACACTGAAGCTTTCTTT
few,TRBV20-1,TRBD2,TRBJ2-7,CSARDGLAGPVPYEQYF,TGCAGTGCTAGAGATGGACTAGCGGGCCCCGTCCCCTACGAGCAGTACTTC
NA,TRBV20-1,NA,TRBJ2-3,CSARVLHTDTQYF,TGCAGTGCTAGAGTGCTGCACACAGATACGCAGTATTTT
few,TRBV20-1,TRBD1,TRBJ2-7,CSAGSYGTGASYEQYF,TGCAGTGCTGGTTCGTATGGGACAGGGGCGTCCTACGAGCAGTACTTC
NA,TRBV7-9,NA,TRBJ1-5,CASSFGGLSQPQHF,TGTGCCAGCAGCTTCGGGGGACTTTCTCAGCCCCAGCATTTT
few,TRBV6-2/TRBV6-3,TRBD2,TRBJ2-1,CASRPLTGGSDNEQFF,TGTGCCAGCAGACCCCTAACGGGAGGTTCGGACAATGAGCAGTTCTTC
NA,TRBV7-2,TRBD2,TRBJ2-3,CASSLYQREGRTDTQYF,TGTGCCAGCAGCTTATACCAGCGGGAGGGCCGGACAGATACGCAGTATTTT
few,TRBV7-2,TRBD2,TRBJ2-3,CASSLEAGVGVDTQYF,TGTGCCAGCAGCTTAGAGGCGGGGGTTGGGGTAGATACGCAGTATTTT
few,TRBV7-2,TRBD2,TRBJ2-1,CASSAGTSGEEFF,TGTGCCAGCAGCGCGGGGACTAGCGGGGAGGAGTTCTTC